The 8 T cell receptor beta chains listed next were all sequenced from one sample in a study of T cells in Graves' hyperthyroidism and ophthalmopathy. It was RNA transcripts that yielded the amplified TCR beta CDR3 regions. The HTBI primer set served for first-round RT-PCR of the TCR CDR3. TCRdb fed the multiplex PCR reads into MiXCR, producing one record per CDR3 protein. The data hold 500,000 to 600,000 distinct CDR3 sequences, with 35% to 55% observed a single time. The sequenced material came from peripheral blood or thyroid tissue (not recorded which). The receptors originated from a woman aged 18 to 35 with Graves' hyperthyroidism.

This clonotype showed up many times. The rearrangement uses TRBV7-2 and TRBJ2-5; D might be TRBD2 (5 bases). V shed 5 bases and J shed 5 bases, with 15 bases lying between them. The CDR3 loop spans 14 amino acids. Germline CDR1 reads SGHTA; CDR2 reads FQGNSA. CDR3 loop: CASSPAAGWETQYF. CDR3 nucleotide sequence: TGTGCCAGCAGCCCGGCCGCGGGTTGGGAGACCCAGTACTTC.

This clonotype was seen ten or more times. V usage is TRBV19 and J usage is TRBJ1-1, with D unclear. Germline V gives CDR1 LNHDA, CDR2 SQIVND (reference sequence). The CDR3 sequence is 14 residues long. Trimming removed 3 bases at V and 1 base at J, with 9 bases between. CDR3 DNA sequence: TGTGCCAGTAGTATCGGTGGTCGGAACACTGAAGCTTTCTTT. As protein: CASSIGGRNTEAFF.

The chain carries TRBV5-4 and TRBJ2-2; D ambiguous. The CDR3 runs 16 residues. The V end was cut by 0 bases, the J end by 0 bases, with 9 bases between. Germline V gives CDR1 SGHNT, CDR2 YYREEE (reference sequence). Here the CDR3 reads CASSLGQTANTGELFF. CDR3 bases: TGTGCCAGCAGCTTGGGCCAAACAGCGAACACCGGGGAGCTGTTTTTT.

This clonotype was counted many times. CDR3 in amino acids: CSASDRIQPQHF. The CDR3 region has the DNA TGCAGTGCTTCGGACAGAATTCAGCCCCAGCATTTT. The chain joins TRBV20-1 to TRBJ1-5, with D possibly TRBD1 on 6 matching bases. The CDR3 spans 12 residues. V dropped 5 bases and J dropped 6 bases, with 11 bases sitting between them. The germline V gene has CDR1 DFQATT and CDR2 SNEGSKA (reference sequence).

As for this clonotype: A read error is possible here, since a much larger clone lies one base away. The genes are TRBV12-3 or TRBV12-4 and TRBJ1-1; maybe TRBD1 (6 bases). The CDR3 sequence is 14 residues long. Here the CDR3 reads CATSASGAGTEAFF. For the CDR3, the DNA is TGTGCCACCAGTGCGTCGGGGGCCGGGACTGAAGCTTTCTTT.

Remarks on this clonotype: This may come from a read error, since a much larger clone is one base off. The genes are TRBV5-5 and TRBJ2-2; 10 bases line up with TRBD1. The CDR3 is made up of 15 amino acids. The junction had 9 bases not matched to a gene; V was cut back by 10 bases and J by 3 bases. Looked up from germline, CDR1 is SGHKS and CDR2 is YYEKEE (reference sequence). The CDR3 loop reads CACIPGTGDTGELFF. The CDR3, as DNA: TGTGCCTGCATACCCGGGACAGGGGACACCGGGGAGCTGTTTTTT.

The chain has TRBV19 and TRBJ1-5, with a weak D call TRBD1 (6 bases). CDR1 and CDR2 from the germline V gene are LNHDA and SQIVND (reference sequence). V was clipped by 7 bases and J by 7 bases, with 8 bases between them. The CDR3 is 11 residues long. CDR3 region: CASKGVQPQHF. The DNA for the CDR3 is TGTGCCAGTAAGGGGGTGCAGCCCCAGCATTTT.

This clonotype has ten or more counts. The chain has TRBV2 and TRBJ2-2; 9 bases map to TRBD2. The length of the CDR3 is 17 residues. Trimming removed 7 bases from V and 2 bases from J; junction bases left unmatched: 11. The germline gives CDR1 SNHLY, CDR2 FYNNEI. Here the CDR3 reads CASTMTSGGANTGELFF. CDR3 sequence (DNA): TGTGCCAGCACTATGACTAGCGGAGGAGCTAACACCGGGGAGCTGTTTTTT.